Listed here is a single TCR beta chain. It has no known antigen specificity. No much larger clone exists at a distance of one base, and base qualities are not known. The sample's time point label, decoded: baseline before first vaccination. Vaccinee samples were obtained from the UK trials COV001 and COV002, which included a single-blind randomized controlled phase 2/3 trial of AZD1222 (ChAdOx1 nCoV-19) in healthy adults. For TCRbeta chain sequencing, PBMC samples from trial participants were taken at day 0 and at day 28 after the second dose. The CDR3 regions of human TCRbeta chains were subjected to immunosequencing. In the paper's pipeline: TCRs in the repertoires were compared against a reference library of SARS-CoV-2-specific TCRs that had been generated with the MIRA antigen-specificity platform. Breadth was defined as the fraction of unique TCRs that were SARS-CoV-2-associated, and depth was defined as the fraction of total T cells that were SARS-CoV-2-associated. Each spike-specific TCR was assigned to its reactive spike region and to a CD4 or CD8 class using the MIRA data. Log10-transformed breadth and depth values were compared by one-way ANOVA with Sidak's multiple comparisons tests. This is the immuneACCESS table as TCRdb keeps it, with only in-frame sequences that have V and J called. A part of the clones is gone; compared with another copy, unresolved V genes explain less than half, and the rest is unexplained. Clonal size and the V and J genes are those of that table, whereas D and trimming came from the DNA. The sample records 85,000 to 130,000 clones, about 88% of which are singletons. Approximately 18% of the sample is taken by the ten largest.

V loses 3 bases, J loses 7 bases, and the germline ends lie 15 bases apart. The germline V gene (reference sequence) yields LNHDA for CDR1 and SQIVND for CDR2. The CDR3 holds 14 amino acids from the cysteine to the phenylalanine. CDR3 DNA is the only sequence kept; it has 42 bases, read in frame from the first base. The sample comes from a study of T cell responses to AZD1222 COVID-19 vaccine (dated by TCRdb to the early 2020s). Regarding the complete study: AZD1222 recipients given second doses at about 4 weeks or at about 12 weeks were pooled, since spike-specific TCR depth and breadth were not found to differ between the two schedules. A total of more than 230 trial participants underwent TCR sequencing, of whom 200 to 220 had received two doses of AZD1222 and some 25 had received two doses of the MenACWY control vaccine. Enrollment into the trials was organized by age into subgroups of 18-55, 56-69 and 70-plus years, and those subgroups contained roughly 140, 27 and 60 TCR-sequenced participants, respectively. The investigation overall reported the following: The whole spike protein was spanned by vaccine-associated CD4 TCRs, and dominant responses were seen in regions 160-218 and 743-854. Participants were mostly white British and included more females than males, and it was suggested by the authors that clonal diversity may have been underestimated. Because no day 14 peak-response samples were available, the repertoires could be characterized only after the peak T cell response. Reportedly, close to half of the unique spike-specific TCRs recognized epitopes lying outside the regions that are mutated in the B.1.351 and B.1.1.7 variants. In the small 56-69-year group, the increase in depth fell short of significance, most likely because of low power. Conclusions about previously exposed vaccinees are limited because only six or seven AZD1222 recipients were SARS-CoV-2 seropositive at baseline. A significant rise in spike-specific TCR breadth and depth was observed after two AZD1222 doses relative to day 0 and relative to MenACWY recipients.

Material: peripheral blood, obtained on day 0 of AZD1222 vaccination. The rearranged chain carries TRBV19 and TRBJ1-1; no D gene can be assigned with confidence. The clonotype comes from an adult in good health. CDR3 region: CASSIAGQLGEAFF. Read as DNA, the sequence is TGTGCCAGTAGTATCGCGGGTCAGTTGGGTGAAGCTTTCTTT.